The entry below describes one T cell receptor beta chain. How the authors handled the data: Reference gene primers were amplified, and this amplification served to estimate nucleated cell counts. This table comes from immunoSEQ multiplex PCR, and its TCRdb copy is limited to in-frame clones, with some not included. The V and J calls and the clone size are those of that table, but D and trimming were determined from the DNA. Of 200,000 to 300,000 clones in the sample, around 90% were seen once. The sample comes from a study of blood T cell repertoires in COVID-19. Study information: PBMCs, B-cell-depleted T cells, or T cells provided the cDNA or gDNA that made up the material.

Participants were aged roughly 18 to 89 years from approximately 23 US areas. The study recruited exposed participants who had met a COVID-19 case within 2 weeks before entry. This TCR was sampled from a woman in her 40s who had been exposed to COVID-19. Sequencing was performed on PBMCs or T cells enriched from blood (not recorded which).

CDR3 region: CASSQAPGQGLGGYTF. CDR3 DNA sequence: TGCGCCAGCAGCCAAGCACCGGGACAGGGGCTTGGCGGCTACACCTTC. The V gene is TRBV4-1, the J gene TRBJ1-2; 10 positions agree with TRBD1. The CDR3 length is 16 residues. Germline V CDR1 and CDR2: MGHRA, YSYEKL. Trimming cost V 1 base and J 8 bases; bases outside gene matches: 10.